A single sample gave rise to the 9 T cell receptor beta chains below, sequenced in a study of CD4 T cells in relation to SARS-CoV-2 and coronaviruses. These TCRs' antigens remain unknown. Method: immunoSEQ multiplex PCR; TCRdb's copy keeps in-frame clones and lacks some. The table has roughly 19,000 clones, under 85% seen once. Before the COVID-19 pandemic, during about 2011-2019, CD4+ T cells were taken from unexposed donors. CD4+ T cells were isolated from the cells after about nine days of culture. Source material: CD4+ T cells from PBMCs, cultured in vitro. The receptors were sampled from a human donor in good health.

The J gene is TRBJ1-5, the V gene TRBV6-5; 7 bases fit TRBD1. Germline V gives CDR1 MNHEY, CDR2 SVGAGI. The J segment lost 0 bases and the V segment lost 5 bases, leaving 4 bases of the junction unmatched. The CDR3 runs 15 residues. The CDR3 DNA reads TGTGCCAGCAGTCCCGGGACAGATAGCAATCAGCCCCAGCATTTT. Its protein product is CASSPGTDSNQPQHF.

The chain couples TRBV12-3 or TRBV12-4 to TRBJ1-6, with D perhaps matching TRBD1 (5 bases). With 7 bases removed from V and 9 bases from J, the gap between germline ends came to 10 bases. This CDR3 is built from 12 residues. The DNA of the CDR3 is TGTGCCAGCACCTTCGGGGGTTCACCCCTCCACTTT. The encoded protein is CASTFGGSPLHF.

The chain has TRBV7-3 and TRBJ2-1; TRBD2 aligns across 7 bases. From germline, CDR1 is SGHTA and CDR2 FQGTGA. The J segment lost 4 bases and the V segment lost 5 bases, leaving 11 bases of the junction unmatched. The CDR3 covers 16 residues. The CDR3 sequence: CASSPPLAAPYNEQFF. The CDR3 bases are TGTGCCAGCAGCCCGCCCCTAGCGGCACCTTACAATGAGCAGTTCTTC.

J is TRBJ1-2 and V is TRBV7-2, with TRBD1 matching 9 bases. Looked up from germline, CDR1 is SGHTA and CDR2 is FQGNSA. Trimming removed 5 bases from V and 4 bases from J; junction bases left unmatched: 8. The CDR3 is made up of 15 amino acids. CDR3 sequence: CASSRPPGQGYGYTF. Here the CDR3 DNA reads TGTGCCAGCAGCCGCCCTCCGGGACAGGGCTATGGCTACACCTTC.

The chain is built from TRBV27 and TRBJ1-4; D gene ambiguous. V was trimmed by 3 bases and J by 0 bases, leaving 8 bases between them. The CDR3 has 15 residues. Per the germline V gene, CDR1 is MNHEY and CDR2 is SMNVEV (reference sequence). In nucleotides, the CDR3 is TGTGCCAGCAGTTTTCTGGGAACAACTAATGAAAAACTGTTTTTT. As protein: CASSFLGTTNEKLFF.

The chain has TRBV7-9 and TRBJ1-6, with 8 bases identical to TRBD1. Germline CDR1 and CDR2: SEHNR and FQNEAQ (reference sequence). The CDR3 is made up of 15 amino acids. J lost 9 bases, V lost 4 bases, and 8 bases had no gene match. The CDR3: CASSSGQGSGSPLHF. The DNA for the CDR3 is TGTGCCAGCAGCTCAGGACAGGGTTCGGGTTCACCCCTCCACTTT.

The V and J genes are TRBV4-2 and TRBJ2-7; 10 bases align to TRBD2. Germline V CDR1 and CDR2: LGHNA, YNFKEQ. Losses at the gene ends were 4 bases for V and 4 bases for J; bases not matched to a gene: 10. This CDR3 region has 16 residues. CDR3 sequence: CASSPVTSGKAYEQYF. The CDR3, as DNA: TGTGCCAGCAGCCCCGTAACTAGCGGGAAGGCGTACGAGCAGTACTTC.

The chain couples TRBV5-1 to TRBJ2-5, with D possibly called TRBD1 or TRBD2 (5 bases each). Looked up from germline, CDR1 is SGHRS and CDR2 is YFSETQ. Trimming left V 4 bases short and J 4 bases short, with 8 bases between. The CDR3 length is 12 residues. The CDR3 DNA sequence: TGCGCCAGCAGCGGGGGTGGAGAGACCCAGTACTTC. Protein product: CASSGGGETQYF.

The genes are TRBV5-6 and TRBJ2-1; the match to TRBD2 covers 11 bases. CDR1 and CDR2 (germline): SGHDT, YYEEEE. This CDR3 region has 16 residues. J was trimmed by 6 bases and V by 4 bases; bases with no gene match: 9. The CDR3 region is CASSRTSGSVSNEQFF. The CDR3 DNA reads TGTGCCAGCAGCCGTACTAGCGGGAGCGTCTCCAATGAGCAGTTCTTC.